This passage covers 14 T cell receptor beta chains from one sample sequenced in a study of OX40 agonist ivuxolimab in advanced cancers. Sequencing was performed with immunoSEQ multiplex PCR; in TCRdb, only in-frame clones are kept and a portion is missing. The top ten hold approximately 4% of the sample, which has some 60,000 clones, 70% to 90% seen once. The input for sequencing was CD4+ or CD8+ T cells sorted from blood, taken in a trial of the OX40 agonist ivuxolimab. These receptors originate from an adult with an advanced solid tumor such as melanoma, head and neck, liver or kidney cancer.

The chain is built from TRBV7-2 and TRBJ2-1; no clear D. Trimming removed 2 bases at V and 8 bases at J, with 4 bases between. The CDR3 totals 11 residues. Germline V gene lookup returns CDR1 SGHTA and CDR2 FQGNSA. CDR3 in amino acids: CASSLKDEQFF. CDR3 sequence (DNA): TGTGCCAGCAGCTTAAAGGATGAGCAGTTCTTC.

This chain joins TRBV7-3 and TRBJ2-3; D gene ambiguous. The V gene lost 4 bases and the J gene lost 11 bases, with 16 bases spanning the gap. The V gene's germline CDR1 is SGHTA and CDR2 FQGTGA. The CDR3 runs 13 residues. CDR3 amino acids: CASSSRDRTMQYF. The DNA for the CDR3 is TGTGCCAGCAGCTCACGCGACCGTACGATGCAGTATTTT.

The V gene is TRBV5-1, the J gene TRBJ2-3, with D perhaps matching TRBD1 (6 bases). Germline V gene data show CDR1 as SGHRS and CDR2 as YFSETQ. The germline V and J ends were trimmed by 6 bases and 2 bases, with 13 bases remaining between them. This CDR3 is 14 amino acids long. The CDR3 DNA sequence: TGCGCCAGCACCCTCAGGGGATTCACAGATACGCAGTATTTT. Translating it yields CASTLRGFTDTQYF.

The CDR3 region has the DNA TGCGCCAGCAGCCAAGACTTTGAGGGTTTTCAGCCCCAGCATTTT. This codes for CASSQDFEGFQPQHF. This sequence joins TRBV4-3 and TRBJ1-5; D unclear. CDR1 LGHNA and CDR2 YSLEER come from the germline V gene. This CDR3 is built from 15 residues. Trimming took 0 bases from V and 6 from J, leaving 12 bases between them.

V is TRBV27 and J is TRBJ2-5; D is ambiguous. Trimming took off 6 bases at V and 1 base at J, with 15 bases between the two ends. The CDR3 consists of 15 residues. CDR1 is MNHEY, CDR2 SMNVEV, per germline (reference sequence). As DNA, the CDR3 is TGTGCCAGCAGGAAATATATGACGAGCCAAGAGACCCAGTACTTC. Its protein is CASRKYMTSQETQYF.

This rearrangement joins TRBV9 to TRBJ2-3; D not certain. This CDR3 is 14 amino acids long. CDR1 SGDLS and CDR2 YYNGEE come from the germline V gene. V was shortened by 2 bases and J by 4 bases, with 11 bases between the two germline ends. CDR3 protein: CASSVTTRADTQYF. CDR3 in DNA: TGTGCCAGCAGCGTCACGACAAGAGCAGATACGCAGTATTTT.

V and J are TRBV18 and TRBJ1-6; D remains unclear. The CDR3 consists of 15 residues. Trimming cost V 6 bases and J 9 bases, with 18 bases left between them. Per the germline V gene, CDR1 is KGHSH and CDR2 is LQKENI. CDR3 nucleotide sequence: TGTGCCAGCTCCCTCAACGCCCGCGGTGGTTCACCCCTCCACTTT. Protein sequence: CASSLNARGGSPLHF. Based on the CDR3 plus reference TRBV18 and TRBJ1-6, the full variable domain is NAGVMQNPRHLVRRRGQEARLRCSPMKGHSHVYWYRQLPEEGLKFMVYLQKENIIDESGMPKERFSAEFPKEGPSILRIQQVVRGDSAAYFCASSLNARGGSPLHFGNGTRLTVT.

This rearrangement joins TRBV25-1 to TRBJ2-2; D is tentatively TRBD1 or TRBD2 (7 bases each). This CDR3 is built from 18 residues. Looked up from germline, CDR1 is MGHDK and CDR2 is SYGVNS. Trimming shortened V by 0 bases and J by 4 bases, and 18 bases separated the two germline ends. For the CDR3, the DNA is TGTGCCAGCAGTGAATATTGGGGGGGGTCAGGGGGCACCGGGGAGCTGTTTTTT. Residues: CASSEYWGGSGGTGELFF.

The chain links TRBV19 to TRBJ2-3, with no clear D. Germline values: CDR1 LNHDA, CDR2 SQIVND (reference sequence). The CDR3 sequence is 13 residues long. V shed 7 bases and J shed 6 bases, with 14 bases lying between them. The CDR3 nucleotides are TGTGCCAGTACCCCGGCCGTCCGGGATACGCAGTATTTT. Residues: CASTPAVRDTQYF.

The V call is TRBV4-2, the J call TRBJ1-2; D unclear. Trimming removed 0 bases from V and 4 bases from J, with 6 bases in between. The CDR3 length is 13 residues. Looked up from germline, CDR1 is LGHNA and CDR2 is YNFKEQ. The CDR3 sequence: CASSQEMAYGYTF. In DNA, the CDR3 is TGTGCCAGCAGCCAAGAAATGGCCTATGGCTACACCTTC.

This clone was seen once. This chain connects TRBV11-3 to TRBJ1-4, with a possible D match to TRBD1 (5 bases). V lost 8 bases and J 6 bases, leaving 13 bases between the germline ends. This CDR3 comprises 13 residues. The germline gives CDR1 SGHNT, CDR2 YENEEA. CDR3 loop: CASSGVGDEKLFF. In DNA, the CDR3 is TGTGCCAGCTCGGGAGTGGGGGATGAAAAACTGTTTTTT. Variable domain in full (rest from reference TRBV11-3 and TRBJ1-4): EAGVVQSPRYKIIEKKQPVAFWCNPISGHNTLYWYLQNLGQGPELLIRYENEEAVDDSQLPKDRFSAERLKGVDSTLKIQPAELGDSAVYLCASSGVGDEKLFFGSGTQLSVL.

This rearrangement joins TRBV6-6 to TRBJ1-5; D is unresolved. CDR1 and CDR2 from the germline V gene are MNHNY and SVGAGI (reference sequence). V gave up 5 bases and J gave up 0 bases, with 14 bases separating them. The CDR3 consists of 16 residues. The CDR3 region has the DNA TGTGCCAGCAGTAAATATCGGACGGATAGCAATCAGCCCCAGCATTTT. This translates into CASSKYRTDSNQPQHF.

The chain combines TRBV10-1 with TRBJ1-5, with 9 bases identical to TRBD1. Germline CDR1 WNHNN, CDR2 SYGVQD (reference sequence). The CDR3 is 17 residues long. V shed 8 bases and J 4 bases; nucleotides not matched to a gene: 15. The CDR3 DNA is TGCGCCAGCGGCGACTGCTCGAGGGACAGGGCTAATCAGCCCCAGCATTTT. It specifies CASGDCSRDRANQPQHF.

This chain uses TRBV19 with TRBJ2-3, with 8 bases that match TRBD1. CDR3 length: 13 amino acids. J lost 3 bases, V lost 5 bases, and 1 base had no gene match. Germline V lookup: CDR1 LNHDA, CDR2 SQIVND (reference sequence). The DNA for the CDR3 is TGTGCCAGTAGTGGGGACAGGACAGATACGCAGTATTTT. Protein product: CASSGDRTDTQYF.